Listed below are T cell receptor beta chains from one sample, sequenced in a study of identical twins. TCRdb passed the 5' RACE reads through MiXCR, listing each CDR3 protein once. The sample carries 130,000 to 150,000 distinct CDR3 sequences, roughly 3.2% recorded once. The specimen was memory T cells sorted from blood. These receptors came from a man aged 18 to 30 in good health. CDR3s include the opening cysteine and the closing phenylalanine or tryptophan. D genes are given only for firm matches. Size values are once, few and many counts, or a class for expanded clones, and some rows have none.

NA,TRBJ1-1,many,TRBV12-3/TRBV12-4,CASSRLQDTEAFF,TGTGCCAGCAGCAGATTACAGGACACTGAAGCTTTCTTT
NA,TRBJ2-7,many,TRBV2,CASSEESGMGYEQYF,TGTGCCAGCAGTGAAGAGTCAGGGATGGGCTACGAGCAGTACTTC
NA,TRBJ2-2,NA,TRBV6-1,CASSRQPENTGELFF,TGTGCCAGCAGCCGACAGCCAGAGAACACCGGGGAGCTGTTTTTT
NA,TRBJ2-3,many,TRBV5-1,CASSNRAPDTQYF,TGCGCCAGCAGCAACAGGGCCCCAGATACGCAGTATTTT
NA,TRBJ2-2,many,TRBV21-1,CASRGLVAHPNTGELFF,TGTGCCAGCAGAGGACTGGTCGCACACCCGAACACCGGGGAGCTGTTTTTT
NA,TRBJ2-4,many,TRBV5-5,CASSGGTVLNIQYF,TGTGCCAGCAGCGGAGGGACAGTTCTGAACATTCAGTACTTC
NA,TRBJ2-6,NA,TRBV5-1,CASSIGRSSGANVLTF,TGCGCCAGCAGCATCGGACGGAGCTCTGGGGCCAACGTCCTGACTTTC
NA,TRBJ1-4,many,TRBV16,CASSQVANEKLFF,TGTGCCAGCAGCCAAGTAGCTAATGAAAAACTGTTTTTT
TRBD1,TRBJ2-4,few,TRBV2,CASDPGQGSNIQYF,TGTGCCAGCGATCCAGGACAGGGATCGAACATTCAGTACTTC
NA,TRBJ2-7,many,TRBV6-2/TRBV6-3,CASRRDGGEQYF,TGTGCCAGCAGACGGGATGGGGGCGAGCAGTACTTC
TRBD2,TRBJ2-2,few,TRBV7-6,CASSRGLAENTGELFF,TGTGCCAGCAGCCGTGGACTAGCGGAGAACACCGGGGAGCTGTTTTTT
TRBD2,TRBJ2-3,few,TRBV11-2,CASSLGGGGSTDTQYF,TGTGCCAGCAGCTTAGGTGGCGGGGGGAGCACAGATACGCAGTATTTT
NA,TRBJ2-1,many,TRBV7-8,CASSFSSAYNEQFF,TGTGCCAGCAGCTTTTCTAGCGCCTACAATGAGCAGTTCTTC
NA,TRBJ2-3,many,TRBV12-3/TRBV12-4,CASLSSGTDTQYF,TGTGCCAGTCTTTCTAGCGGCACAGATACGCAGTATTTT
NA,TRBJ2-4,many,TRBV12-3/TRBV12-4,CASSSDSQNIQYF,TGTGCCAGCAGTTCGGACAGTCAAAACATTCAGTACTTC
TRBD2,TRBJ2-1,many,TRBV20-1,CSAPTSGSVYEQFF,TGCAGTGCTCCGACTAGCGGGAGTGTCTATGAGCAGTTCTTC
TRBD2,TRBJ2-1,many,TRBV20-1,CSATGLVREQFF,TGCAGTGCCACCGGACTAGTACGGGAGCAGTTCTTC
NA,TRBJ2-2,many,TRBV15,CATSREGRSTGELFF,TGTGCCACCAGCAGAGAGGGAAGGTCCACCGGGGAGCTGTTTTTT
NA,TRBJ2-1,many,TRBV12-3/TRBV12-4,CASSLAGDWFF,TGTGCCAGCTCTCTGGCCGGGGATTGGTTCTTC
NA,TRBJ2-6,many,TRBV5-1,CASSLVQGFSGANVLTF,TGCGCCAGCAGCTTGGTACAAGGTTTCTCTGGGGCCAACGTCCTGACTTTC
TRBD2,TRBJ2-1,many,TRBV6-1,CASGGTSRSNEQFF,TGTGCCAGCGGAGGGACTAGCCGATCTAATGAGCAGTTCTTC
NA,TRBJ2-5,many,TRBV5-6,CASSPGWGETQYF,TGTGCCAGCAGCCCCGGTTGGGGAGAGACCCAGTACTTC
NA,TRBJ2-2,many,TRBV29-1,CSVYVPPGELFF,TGCAGCGTTTATGTCCCTCCCGGGGAGCTGTTTTTT
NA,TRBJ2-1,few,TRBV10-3,CATEADLSYNEQFF,TGTGCCACGGAAGCGGACCTCTCCTACAATGAGCAGTTCTTC
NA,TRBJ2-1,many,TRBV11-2,CASSFTGANEQFF,TGTGCCAGCAGCTTCACGGGAGCAAATGAGCAGTTCTTC
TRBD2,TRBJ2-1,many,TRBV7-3,CASSPSGSFNEQFF,TGTGCCAGCAGCCCTAGCGGGAGCTTCAATGAGCAGTTCTTC
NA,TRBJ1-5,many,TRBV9,CASSATGTYNQPQHF,TGTGCCAGCAGCGCTACCGGGACATACAATCAGCCCCAGCATTTT
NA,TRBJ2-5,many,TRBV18,CASSPPSGKETQYF,TGTGCCAGCTCACCACCTTCAGGAAAAGAGACCCAGTACTTC
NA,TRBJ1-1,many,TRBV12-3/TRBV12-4,CASRTATEAFF,TGTGCCAGCAGGACAGCCACTGAAGCTTTCTTT
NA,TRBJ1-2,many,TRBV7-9,CASSPPSLYGYTF,TGTGCCAGCAGCCCACCCTCTCTCTATGGCTACACCTTC
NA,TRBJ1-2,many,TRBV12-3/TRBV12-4,CASSLRGPYDGYTF,TGTGCCAGCAGTTTACGGGGGCCCTACGATGGCTACACCTTC
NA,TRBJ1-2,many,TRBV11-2,CASSPRAAVHGYTF,TGTGCCAGCAGCCCTCGGGCCGCGGTCCATGGCTACACCTTC
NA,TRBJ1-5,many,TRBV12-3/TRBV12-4,CASRLMGENQPQHF,TGTGCCAGCAGGCTGATGGGGGAAAATCAGCCCCAGCATTTT
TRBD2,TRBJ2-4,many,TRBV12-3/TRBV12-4,CASRGEGIQYF,TGTGCCAGCAGGGGGGAGGGGATTCAGTACTTC
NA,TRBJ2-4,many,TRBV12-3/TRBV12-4,CASSRTQTGYYSKNIQYF,TGTGCCAGCAGTCGAACCCAGACAGGTTACTACTCCAAAAACATTCAGTACTTC
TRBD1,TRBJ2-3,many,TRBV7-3,CASSLRGQFADTQYF,TGTGCCAGCAGTCTCAGGGGGCAGTTCGCAGATACGCAGTATTTT
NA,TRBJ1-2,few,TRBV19,CASSIVWDGIYGYTF,TGTGCCAGTAGTATAGTGTGGGACGGCATTTATGGCTACACCTTC
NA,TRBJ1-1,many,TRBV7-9,CASSSQFDTEAFF,TGTGCCAGCAGCTCACAGTTTGACACTGAAGCTTTCTTT
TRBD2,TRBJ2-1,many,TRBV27,CASSLSGQRFKSSYNEQFF,TGTGCCAGCAGTCTTAGCGGGCAAAGGTTTAAGAGCTCCTACAATGAGCAGTTCTTC
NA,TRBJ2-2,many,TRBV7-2,CASSLRNTGELFF,TGTGCCAGCAGCCTTAGGAACACCGGGGAGCTGTTTTTT
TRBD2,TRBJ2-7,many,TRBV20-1,CSADSSGSSLGIYEQYF,TGCAGTGCTGACTCTAGCGGGTCCTCCCTAGGCATCTACGAGCAGTACTTC
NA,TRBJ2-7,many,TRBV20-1,CSASWGYEQYF,TGCAGTGCTAGTTGGGGATACGAGCAGTACTTC
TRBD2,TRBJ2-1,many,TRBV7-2,CASSVGTSGSLHNEQFF,TGTGCCAGCAGCGTAGGGACTAGCGGGAGCCTACACAATGAGCAGTTCTTC
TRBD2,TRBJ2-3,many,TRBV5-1,CASSFLAGGTDTQYF,TGCGCCAGCAGCTTCCTAGCGGGAGGGACAGATACGCAGTATTTT
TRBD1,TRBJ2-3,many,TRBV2,CASSSLDRAYLQYF,TGTGCCAGCAGCTCCCTAGACAGGGCCTACCTCCAGTATTTT
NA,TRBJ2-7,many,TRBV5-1,CASSRRGYEQYF,TGCGCCAGCAGCAGGAGGGGATACGAGCAGTACTTC
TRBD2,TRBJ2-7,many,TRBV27,CASSLSNSGRYEQYF,TGTGCCAGCAGTTTATCGAATAGCGGGAGATACGAGCAGTACTTC
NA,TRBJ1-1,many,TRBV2,CASSDPGSTEAFF,TGTGCCAGCAGCGACCCGGGTAGCACTGAAGCTTTCTTT
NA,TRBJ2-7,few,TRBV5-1,CASSLDGSLDEQYF,TGCGCCAGCAGCTTGGATGGCAGCTTGGACGAGCAGTACTTC
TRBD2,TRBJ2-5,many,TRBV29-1,CSGLRAGRAEETQYF,TGCAGCGGCCTAAGGGCCGGGAGGGCGGAAGAGACCCAGTACTTC
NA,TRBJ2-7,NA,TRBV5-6,CASSFPLDGSYEQYF,TGTGCCAGCAGCTTTCCTTTGGATGGGTCCTACGAGCAGTACTTC
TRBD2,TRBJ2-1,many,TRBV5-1,CASSLLTSGRDEQFF,TGCGCCAGCAGCTTGTTGACTAGCGGGAGAGACGAGCAGTTCTTC
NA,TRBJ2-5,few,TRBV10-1,CASSESPGPEETQYF,TGCGCCAGCAGTGAGTCTCCAGGCCCGGAGGAGACCCAGTACTTC
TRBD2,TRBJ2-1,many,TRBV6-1,CASGRGEGYNEQFF,TGTGCCAGCGGGAGAGGGGAGGGGTACAATGAGCAGTTCTTC